The 23 T cell receptor beta chains below were found in one sample sequenced in a study of blood T cell repertoires in COVID-19. Data came from immunoSEQ multiplex PCR; TCRdb stores just in-frame clones and leaves some out. The sample yields 150,000 to 200,000 clones, around 85% seen once. The sample comprised peripheral blood. The receptors were sampled from a human donor in a cohort sampled during active COVID-19.

V and J are TRBV28 and TRBJ2-2; TRBD2 agrees at 7 bases. The CDR3 sequence is 16 residues long. The ends lost 7 bases at V and 1 base at J; junction bases unmatched: 9. The germline V gene has CDR1 MDHEN and CDR2 SYDVKM. The CDR3 DNA follows: TGTGCCAGCACGGCGGGGGTAGTGGAGAACACCGGGGAGCTGTTTTTT. It codes for CASTAGVVENTGELFF.

This clone has just one count. V and J are TRBV2 and TRBJ2-5, with D perhaps matching TRBD2 (6 bases). CDR1 and CDR2 from the germline V gene are SNHLY and FYNNEI. This CDR3 region has 14 residues. V lost 6 bases and J 5 bases, leaving 16 bases between the germline ends. The CDR3, as DNA: TGTGCCAGCAGGTGGGGGGTGCAGGATGAGACCCAGTACTTC. It encodes CASRWGVQDETQYF.

The rearrangement uses TRBV6-6 and TRBJ2-7; 7 bases are shared with TRBD1. CDR3 length equals 13 residues. Germline CDR1 reads MNHNY; CDR2 reads SVGAGI (reference sequence). Trimming removed 7 bases from V and 4 bases from J; junction bases left unmatched: 7. CDR3: CASKQGSSYEQYF. CDR3 DNA sequence: TGTGCCAGCAAACAGGGGAGTTCTTACGAGCAGTACTTC.

The V call is TRBV6-6, the J call TRBJ2-7; 9 nucleotides agree with TRBD2. V gave up 0 bases and J gave up 0 bases; unmatched junction bases: 3. Germline V gives CDR1 MNHNY, CDR2 SVGAGI (reference sequence). This CDR3 spans 16 amino acids. The CDR3 loop is CASSYSPSGVSYEQYF. The CDR3 DNA follows: TGTGCCAGCAGTTACTCCCCTAGCGGGGTCTCCTACGAGCAGTACTTC.

V gene TRBV9 combines with J gene TRBJ2-3; 8 bases agree with TRBD2. After removal of 8 bases from V and 0 bases from J, the junction contained 5 bases not matched to a gene. The germline CDR1 and CDR2 sequences are SGDLS and YYNGEE. The CDR3 extends over 14 amino acids. This CDR3 reads CASGAGASTDTQYF. The CDR3 DNA follows: TGTGCCAGTGGAGCGGGGGCTAGCACAGATACGCAGTATTTT.

The chain uses TRBV11-2 and TRBJ1-4; D gene unclear. The CDR3 runs to 16 residues. CDR1 SGHAT and CDR2 FQNNGV come from the germline V gene. The ends were cut back, 1 base at V and 7 bases at J, with 16 bases in the middle. The CDR3 protein is CASSLVPWVGSEKLFF. In nucleotides, the CDR3 is TGTGCCAGCAGCTTAGTCCCCTGGGTAGGGAGTGAAAAACTGTTTTTT.

The chain couples TRBV10-1 to TRBJ1-2; 8 bases match TRBD1. Trimming cost V 3 bases and J 6 bases; bases outside gene matches: 9. Germline values: CDR1 WNHNN, CDR2 SYGVQD (reference sequence). This CDR3 comprises 15 residues. The CDR3 loop is CASSDRTGSRNGYTF. The DNA of the CDR3 is TGCGCCAGCAGTGACCGGACAGGGTCTCGGAATGGCTACACCTTC.

The chain joins TRBV7-9 to TRBJ2-5, with 11 bases aligning to TRBD2. The J segment lost 2 bases and the V segment lost 5 bases, leaving 13 bases of the junction unmatched. This CDR3 is 18 amino acids long. Germline CDR1 and CDR2: SEHNR and FQNEAQ (reference sequence). The DNA for the CDR3 is TGTGCCAGCAGCCGCGTGCGGGATACTAGCGGGGGACAAGAGACCCAGTACTTC. It encodes CASSRVRDTSGGQETQYF.

V gene TRBV30 combines with J gene TRBJ1-6; 8 nucleotides agree with TRBD1. J gave up 7 bases and V 5 bases, and 1 base lay outside the gene matches. Germline-derived CDR1 and CDR2 are GTSNPN and SVGIG (reference sequence). This CDR3 is 12 amino acids long. Written as DNA, the CDR3 is TGTGCCTGGGACAGGGGCAATTCACCCCTCCACTTT. It is translated as CAWDRGNSPLHF. Together with reference TRBV30 and TRBJ1-6, the CDR3 gives the full variable domain: SQTIHQWPATLVQPVGSPLSLECTVEGTSNPNLYWYRQAAGRGLQLLFYSVGIGQISSEVPQNLSASRPQDRQFILSSKKLLLSDSGFYLCAWDRGNSPLHFGNGTRLTVT.

This chain connects TRBV7-8 to TRBJ1-4; the match to TRBD1 covers 7 bases. The CDR3 consists of 14 residues. The germline gives CDR1 SGHVS, CDR2 FQNEAQ. Trimming cost V 7 bases and J 7 bases; bases outside gene matches: 9. CDR3 DNA sequence: TGTGCCAGCAAGACAAGGGGGCCGGGTGAAAAACTGTTTTTT. Its protein is CASKTRGPGEKLFF.

Concerning this clone itself: The sample contains more than one DNA sequence encoding this CDR3. The chain is built from TRBV12-3 or TRBV12-4 and TRBJ1-1, with D uncertain. The ends were cut back, 3 bases at V and 1 base at J, with 6 bases in the middle. The CDR3 spans 13 residues. CDR3 region: CASSFSGNTEAFF. The CDR3 DNA reads as TGTGCCAGCAGTTTTTCAGGGAACACTGAAGCTTTCTTT.

This clone was found a few times. The gene calls are TRBV12-3 or TRBV12-4 and TRBJ2-5; D is perhaps TRBD1 (6 bases). The CDR3 loop spans 11 amino acids. Trimming cost V 5 bases and J 12 bases, with 13 bases left between them. CDR3 bases: TGTGCCAGCAGTAGCAGGGGTGATAAGTACTTC. It yields the protein CASSSRGDKYF.

This rearrangement joins TRBV6-5 to TRBJ1-6; TRBD1 matches at 8 bases. Germline V gene data show CDR1 as MNHEY and CDR2 as SVGAGI. The J segment lost 10 bases and the V segment lost 6 bases, leaving 5 bases of the junction unmatched. CDR3 size: 13 residues. The CDR3 DNA sequence: TGTGCCAGCAGAGGACAGGGAGAATCACCCCTCCACTTT. It codes for CASRGQGESPLHF.

This clone was observed a single time. This chain connects TRBV28 to TRBJ2-7; 9 bases agree with TRBD2. The length of the CDR3 is 16 residues. V gave up 3 bases and J gave up 3 bases; unmatched junction bases: 9. Germline V gives CDR1 MDHEN, CDR2 SYDVKM. DNA of the CDR3: TGTGCCAGCAGTTTGACAGGGCTAGCGGGAAGCTACGAGCAGTACTTC. Protein product: CASSLTGLAGSYEQYF.

This rearrangement joins TRBV7-9 to TRBJ1-1; no clear D gene. The CDR3 is 15 amino acids. The germline CDR1 and CDR2 sequences are SEHNR and FQNEAQ (reference sequence). V shed 3 bases and J shed 0 bases, with 11 bases lying between them. The CDR3 sequence: CASSFSGSLNTEAFF. CDR3 nucleotide sequence: TGTGCCAGCAGCTTCTCGGGATCATTGAACACTGAAGCTTTCTTT.

V is TRBV5-5 and J is TRBJ2-3, with a weak D call TRBD2 (6 bases). The V gene lost 9 bases and the J gene lost 2 bases, with 19 bases spanning the gap. From germline, CDR1 is SGHKS and CDR2 YYEKEE (reference sequence). This CDR3 spans 15 amino acids. CDR3 residues: CAKWKPGLITDTQYF. As DNA, the CDR3 is TGTGCCAAATGGAAACCGGGACTTATCACAGATACGCAGTATTTT.

In DNA form, the CDR3 reads TGTGCCAGCAGTTTCGACAGGGTGGGATCACCCCTCCACTTT. It encodes CASSFDRVGSPLHF. The rearrangement uses TRBV27 and TRBJ1-6; 7 nucleotides align to TRBD1. The V and J ends lost 3 bases and 10 bases, in that order; junction bases with no gene match: 6. Germline CDR1 MNHEY, CDR2 SMNVEV (reference sequence). The CDR3 contains 14 residues.

V is TRBV29-1 and J is TRBJ1-4; TRBD1 matches 7 bases. V was pared by 6 bases and J by 8 bases, with 9 bases of the junction left unmatched. This CDR3 spans 13 amino acids. Germline CDR1 SQVTM, CDR2 ANQGSEA. This CDR3 is CSVSTGPGEKLFF. As DNA, the CDR3 is TGCAGCGTCTCGACAGGGCCGGGGGAAAAACTGTTTTTT.

This clone was seen just once. The chain is built from TRBV5-6 and TRBJ1-2; D unclear. CDR1 and CDR2 from the germline V gene are SGHDT and YYEEEE. The V end lost 0 bases, the J end lost 2 bases, and 5 bases lay between the germline ends. The CDR3 has 13 residues. This chain's CDR3 is CASSLERNYGYTF. As DNA, the CDR3 is TGTGCCAGCAGCTTGGAGCGAAACTATGGCTACACCTTC.

This clone has just one count. The chain is built from TRBV19 and TRBJ1-1, with D possibly being TRBD1 (5 bases). The germline V gene has CDR1 LNHDA and CDR2 SQIVND (reference sequence). V dropped 3 bases and J dropped 1 base, with 12 bases sitting between them. This CDR3 is 15 amino acids long. The CDR3 loop is CASSISPTGNTEAFF. In DNA, the CDR3 is TGTGCCAGTAGTATTTCGCCAACAGGGAACACTGAAGCTTTCTTT.

The V gene is TRBV6-5, the J gene TRBJ1-2; 8 positions match TRBD1. The germline CDR1 and CDR2 sequences are MNHEY and SVGAGI. The length of the CDR3 is 16 residues. V shed 0 bases, J shed 0 bases, and the junction held 3 bases outside the gene matches. CDR3 DNA: TGTGCCAGCAGTTACTCTGGACAGGGTGCTAACTATGGCTACACCTTC. This codes for CASSYSGQGANYGYTF.

The chain combines TRBV10-3 with TRBJ1-5, with TRBD1 matching over 7 bases. V trimming: 3 bases; J trimming: 9 bases; junction bases outside the gene matches: 8. Germline loops: CDR1 ENHRY, CDR2 SYGVKD. The CDR3 runs to 14 residues. The CDR3 DNA sequence: TGTGCCATCAGTGAAGGACAGGACTGGGGGCCCCAGCATTTT. The encoded protein is CAISEGQDWGPQHF.

V usage is TRBV7-9 and J usage is TRBJ2-1; 11 bases fit TRBD2. Germline loops: CDR1 SEHNR, CDR2 FQNEAQ (reference sequence). There are 17 residues in the CDR3. V dropped 5 bases and J dropped 3; count of bases not matched to a gene: 9. The chain's CDR3 is CASSRKFSGRDYNEQFF. The CDR3 nucleotides read TGTGCCAGCAGCCGAAAATTTAGCGGGAGGGACTACAATGAGCAGTTCTTC.